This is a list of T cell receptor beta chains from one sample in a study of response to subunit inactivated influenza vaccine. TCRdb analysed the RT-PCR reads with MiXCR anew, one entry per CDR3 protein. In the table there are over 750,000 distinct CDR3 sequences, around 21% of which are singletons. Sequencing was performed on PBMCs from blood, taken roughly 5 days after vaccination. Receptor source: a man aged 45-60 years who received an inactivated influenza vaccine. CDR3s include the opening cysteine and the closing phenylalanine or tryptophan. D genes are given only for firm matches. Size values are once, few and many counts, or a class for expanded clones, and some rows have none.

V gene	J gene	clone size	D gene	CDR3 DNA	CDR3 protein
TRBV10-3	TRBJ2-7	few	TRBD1	TGTGCCATCAGGGAAACAGGGGGAGTGGAGTACTTC	CAIRETGGVEYF
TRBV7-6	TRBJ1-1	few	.	TGTGCCAGCAGCCCCAGCACAGCCAAGGGGAGCACTGAAGCTTTCTTT	CASSPSTAKGSTEAFF
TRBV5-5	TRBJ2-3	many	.	TGTGCCAGCAGCTTAAGCTTCTCGAGCACAGATACGCAGTATTTT	CASSLSFSSTDTQYF
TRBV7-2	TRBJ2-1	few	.	TGTGCCAGCAGCTTAGACCGGGGCAGTTTTTATGAGCAGTTCTTC	CASSLDRGSFYEQFF
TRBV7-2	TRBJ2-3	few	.	TGTGCCAGCAGCACCCGGGGTCCGGGATCAGATACGCAGTATTTT	CASSTRGPGSDTQYF
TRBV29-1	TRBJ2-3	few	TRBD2	TGCAGCGCCCTAACTCGGACTAGAGCAGATACGCAGTATTTT	CSALTRTRADTQYF
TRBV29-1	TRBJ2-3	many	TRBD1	TGCAGCACCCGGGACAGCAACACAGATACGCAGTATTTT	CSTRDSNTDTQYF
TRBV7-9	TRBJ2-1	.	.	TGTGCCAGCAGCCTCCCACGTAGCCGCGAGCAGTTCTTC	CASSLPRSREQFF
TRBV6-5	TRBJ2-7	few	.	TGTGCCAGCGCGGCGGGGTACGAGCAGTACTTC	CASAAGYEQYF
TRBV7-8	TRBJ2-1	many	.	TGTGCCAGCAGCTTAGGAATATACAATGAGCAGTTCTTC	CASSLGIYNEQFF
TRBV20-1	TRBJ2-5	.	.	TGCAGTGCTAGTGGGCAGGCTAGAGGGGAGACCCAGTACTTC	CSASGQARGETQYF
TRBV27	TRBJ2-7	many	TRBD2	TGTGCCAGCAGGGGACTAGCGGGGGACTACGAGCAGTACTTC	CASRGLAGDYEQYF
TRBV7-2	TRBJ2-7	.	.	TGTGCCAGCAGCTTAGGTCCTGGGGCGGGTAAATACGAGCAGTACTTC	CASSLGPGAGKYEQYF
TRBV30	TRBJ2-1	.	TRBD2	TGTGCCTGGAGTACCGGACTAGCGGGAGGGAATGAGCAGTTCTTC	CAWSTGLAGGNEQFF
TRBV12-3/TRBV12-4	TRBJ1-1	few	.	TGTGCCAGCAGTTTAAGACAGTTCACTGAAGCTTTCTTT	CASSLRQFTEAFF
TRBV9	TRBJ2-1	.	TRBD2	TGTGCCAGCAGCGTAGGATTAGCGGGAGGTGAGCAGTTCTTC	CASSVGLAGGEQFF
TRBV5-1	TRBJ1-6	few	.	TGCGCCAGCAGCTTGCGACAGATGGGGGGTAATTCACCCCTCCACTTT	CASSLRQMGGNSPLHF
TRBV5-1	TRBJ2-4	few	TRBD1	TGCGCCAGCAGCCCGGAAGTTTGGGATAGGGGGCGGAACATTCAGTACTTC	CASSPEVWDRGRNIQYF
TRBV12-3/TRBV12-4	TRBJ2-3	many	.	TGTGCCAGCAGTCCCCCGGGGACTAGCACAGATACGCAGTATTTT	CASSPPGTSTDTQYF
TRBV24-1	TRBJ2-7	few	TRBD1	TGTGCCACCAGTGCTACGACAGGGGGATCCGAGCAGTACTTC	CATSATTGGSEQYF
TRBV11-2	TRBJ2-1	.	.	TGTGCCAGCAGCATCGGGAGAGCGGATGAGCAGTTCTTC	CASSIGRADEQFF
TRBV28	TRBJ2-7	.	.	TGTGCCAGCAGTTTTAGTCGTCTGCACCCCTACGAGCAGTACTTC	CASSFSRLHPYEQYF
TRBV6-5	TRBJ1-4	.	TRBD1	TGTGCCAGCAGTTATGTCCCCTCACAGGGGGTCCTTAATGAAAAACTGTTTTTT	CASSYVPSQGVLNEKLFF